This T cell receptor (beta chain) is from a study of Graves' ophthalmopathy and Graves' hyperthyroidism. Study-level background: Investigators collected peripheral blood at initial diagnosis, before any treatment was given. Study findings and constraints: Blood was where most expanded thyroid clonotypes above 0.001 frequency also turned up. In separating ophthalmopathy from stable hyperthyroidism, a 13-signature model achieved less than 90% sensitivity and approximately 80% specificity.

This clonotype was seen at least ten times. What it recognizes is unknown. For repertoire sequencing, the TCR beta CDR3 regions were amplified from RNA transcripts. HTBI-primed RT-PCR formed the first round, and a multiplex PCR formed the second. TCRdb analysed the multiplex PCR reads with MiXCR anew, one entry per CDR3 protein. This table has 340,000 or so distinct CDR3 sequences, around a sixth appearing once. The V gene lost 4 bases and the J gene lost 1 base, with 14 bases spanning the gap. The CDR3 has 15 amino acids. Germline loops: CDR1 KGHSH, CDR2 LQKENI. The material sequenced was peripheral blood. The chain carries TRBV18 and TRBJ2-7; D may match TRBD1 or TRBD2 (6 bases each). The TCR originated in an adult man with Graves' ophthalmopathy. The CDR3 sequence is CASSRAGGTSYEQYF. CDR3 coding DNA: TGTGCCAGCTCACGGGCCGGGGGCACGTCCTACGAGCAGTACTTC.